A single sample gave rise to the 21 T cell receptor beta chains below, sequenced in a study of CXCR3-negative and CXCR3-positive naive CD8 T cells. These receptors have no identified antigens. General study results and limits: CXCR3-positive naive cells carried more hydrophobic TRB CDR3s than CXCR3-negative ones.

The authors made the TRB cDNA libraries by 5' RACE using UMI labels. TCRdb reworked the 5' RACE reads into one entry per CDR3 protein, no DNA. The data include roughly 59,000 distinct CDR3 sequences; the top ten clones carry about 0.68%. Sequences were obtained from naive CXCR3+ CD8+ T cells from blood. Specified subset: CD45RO-CCR7+CD27+CD95- naive CD8+ T cells expressing CXCR3 (TNR3+). These TCRs come from a human donor in good health. Some clones in this sample may be carry-over from other donors' samples.

This sequence joins TRBV7-9 and TRBJ2-1; TCRdb names TRBD2, which stays unverified in the absence of DNA. Per the germline V gene, CDR1 is SEHNR and CDR2 is FQNEAQ (reference sequence). The length of the CDR3 is 16 residues. CDR3 protein: CASSQLAGGPYNEQFF.

The chain's CDR3 is CASSQGLAGVEKTQYF. The chain carries TRBV3-1 and TRBJ2-5; the D gene TCRdb calls, TRBD2, cannot be checked with no DNA. CDR3 size: 16 residues. CDR1 is LGHDT, CDR2 YNNKEL, per germline (reference sequence).

This chain uses TRBV19 with TRBJ1-1. The CDR3 consists of 12 residues. In germline, CDR1 is LNHDA, CDR2 SQIVND (reference sequence). The chain's CDR3 is CASSAHDTEAFF.

The rearrangement links TRBV7-6 to TRBJ2-1; TCRdb's D call, TRBD2, is unchecked because there is no DNA. The CDR3 has 12 residues. Germline values: CDR1 SGHVS, CDR2 FNYEAQ. The CDR3 loop reads CATGGSYNEQFF.

V and J are TRBV7-3 and TRBJ2-1; TCRdb picks TRBD2, but there is no DNA to check that call. Per the germline V gene, CDR1 is SGHTA and CDR2 is FQGTGA. This CDR3 is built from 17 residues. The CDR3 spells CASRPPNSGGTTNEQFF.

V gene TRBV7-3 combines with J gene TRBJ2-1; TCRdb indicates TRBD2, and absent DNA this call remains unverified. Germline V gene sequence: CDR1 SGHTA, CDR2 FQGTGA. The CDR3 totals 14 residues. The CDR3 loop is CASRTGLWNNEQFF. The full variable domain, rest sourced from reference TRBV7-3 and TRBJ2-1, is GAGVSQTPSNKVTEKGKYVELRCDPISGHTALYWYRQSLGQGPEFLIYFQGTGAADDSGLPNDRFFAVRPEGSVSTLKIQRTERGDSAVYLCASRTGLWNNEQFFGPGTRLTVL.

The chain has TRBV20-1 and TRBJ2-1; TCRdb selects TRBD2, and the lack of DNA leaves this call unchecked. CDR1 DFQATT and CDR2 SNEGSKA come from the germline V gene (reference sequence). This CDR3 has 16 residues. CDR3 in amino acids: CSARGLRGSSYNEQFF.

The chain carries TRBV10-1 and TRBJ2-1; the TCRdb D gene call, TRBD1, has no DNA to confirm it. The length of the CDR3 is 16 residues. Germline CDR1 is WNHNN and CDR2 is SYGVQD (reference sequence). The CDR3 reads CASSEPGVYKDNEQFF.

CDR3 protein: CAISQTRQGELSYEQYF. This sequence joins TRBV10-3 and TRBJ2-7; TCRdb gives TRBD1 as the D gene, but with no DNA this cannot be confirmed. CDR3 length: 17 residues. CDR1 is ENHRY, CDR2 SYGVKD, per germline.

The V and J genes are TRBV12-3 or TRBV12-4 and TRBJ2-1; without DNA, the TCRdb call of TRBD1 cannot be checked. The CDR3 has 18 residues. This chain's CDR3 is CASSLGRGSPGSYNEQFF.

The rearrangement uses TRBV6-2 or TRBV6-3 and TRBJ2-1; the D gene TCRdb calls, TRBD1, cannot be checked with no DNA. The CDR3 extends over 16 amino acids. The germline CDR1 and CDR2 sequences are MNHEY and SVGEGT. CDR3 sequence reads: CASSYGTGGAYNEQFF.

The CDR3: CASSEQGFGDTEAFF. The chain carries TRBV25-1 and TRBJ1-1; TCRdb calls TRBD1, which cannot be checked without DNA. Germline-derived CDR1 and CDR2 are MGHDK and SYGVNS. This CDR3 is built from 15 residues.

The chain couples TRBV10-3 to TRBJ2-5; lacking DNA, the TRBD1 call made by TCRdb goes unchecked. The CDR3 runs 14 residues. From germline, CDR1 is ENHRY and CDR2 SYGVKD. The CDR3 region is CAISPDRQKETQYF.

The chain couples TRBV3-1 to TRBJ2-1. The CDR3 has 12 residues. The germline gives CDR1 LGHDT, CDR2 YNNKEL (reference sequence). CDR3 sequence reads: CASSHTGNEQFF.

The rearrangement joins TRBV4-3 to TRBJ2-7; checking the TCRdb D call of TRBD2 is not possible without DNA. Germline V lookup: CDR1 LGHNA, CDR2 YSLEER. This CDR3 has 18 amino acids. CDR3 protein: CASSPYLSRGTLGYEQYF.

The rearrangement links TRBV25-1 to TRBJ2-7; checking the TCRdb D call of TRBD2 is not possible without DNA. The CDR3 loop spans 12 amino acids. Germline assignment: CDR1 MGHDK and CDR2 SYGVNS. The CDR3 is CASSEGGYEQYF.

This chain joins TRBV29-1 and TRBJ1-2. This CDR3 spans 14 amino acids. Germline V gene lookup returns CDR1 SQVTM and CDR2 ANQGSEA. This CDR3 reads CSVEDWVSDYGYTF.

The V call is TRBV4-2, the J call TRBJ1-1. CDR1 and CDR2 (germline): LGHNA, YNFKEQ. CDR3 length: 15 amino acids. CDR3 amino acids: CASSQSREMNTEAFF.

V usage is TRBV4-3 and J usage is TRBJ2-6. Germline CDR1 is LGHNA and CDR2 is YSLEER. This CDR3 spans 16 amino acids. The CDR3 region is CASSQDHSSGANVLTF.

Here the CDR3 reads CSARGLAGGQETQYF. This chain links TRBV20-1 with TRBJ2-5; TCRdb's D call of TRBD2 is untestable without DNA. The CDR3 spans 15 residues. Germline lookup yields CDR1 DFQATT and CDR2 SNEGSKA (reference sequence).

The chain carries TRBV6-5 and TRBJ1-2. The CDR3 covers 15 residues. Germline V gene lookup returns CDR1 MNHEY and CDR2 SVGAGI. CDR3 in amino acids: CASSYFSPANYGYTF.